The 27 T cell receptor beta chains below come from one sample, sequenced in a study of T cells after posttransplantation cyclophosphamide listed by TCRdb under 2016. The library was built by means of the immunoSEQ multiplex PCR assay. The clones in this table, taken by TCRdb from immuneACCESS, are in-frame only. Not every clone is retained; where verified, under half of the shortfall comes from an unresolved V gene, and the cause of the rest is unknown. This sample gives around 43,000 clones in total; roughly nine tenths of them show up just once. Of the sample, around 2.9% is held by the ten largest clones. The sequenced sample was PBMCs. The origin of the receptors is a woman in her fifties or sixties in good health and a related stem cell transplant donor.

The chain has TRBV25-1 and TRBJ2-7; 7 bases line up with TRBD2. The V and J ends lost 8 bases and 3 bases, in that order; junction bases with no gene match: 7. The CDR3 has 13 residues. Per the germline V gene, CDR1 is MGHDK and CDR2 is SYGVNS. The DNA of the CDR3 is TGTGCCAGCGGGGGGGGGTCCCTCTACGAGCAGTACTTC. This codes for CASGGGSLYEQYF.

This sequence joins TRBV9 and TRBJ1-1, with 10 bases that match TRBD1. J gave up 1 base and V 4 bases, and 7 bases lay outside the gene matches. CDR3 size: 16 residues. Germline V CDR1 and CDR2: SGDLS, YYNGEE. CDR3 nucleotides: TGTGCCAGCAGCCTTCGGACAGGGGGGGGGAACACTGAAGCTTTCTTT. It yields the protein CASSLRTGGGNTEAFF.

Here the CDR3 DNA reads TGTGCCAGTAGTACTCCGGGACTACCAATAAGGGAGCAGTACTTC. Translation: CASSTPGLPIREQYF. The chain is built from TRBV19 and TRBJ2-7, with 7 bases lining up with TRBD2. Germline CDR1 is LNHDA and CDR2 is SQIVND (reference sequence). The V and J ends lost 4 bases and 7 bases, in that order; junction bases with no gene match: 13. This CDR3 has 15 residues.

CDR3 amino acids: CASSVRLAENEQFF. The DNA of the CDR3 is TGTGCCAGCAGCGTACGACTAGCGGAGAATGAGCAGTTCTTC. This chain connects TRBV9 to TRBJ2-1; TRBD2 matches at 9 bases. The V segment lost 1 base and the J segment 7 bases; nucleotides outside the gene matches: 3. In germline, CDR1 is SGDLS, CDR2 YYNGEE. The CDR3 has 14 residues.

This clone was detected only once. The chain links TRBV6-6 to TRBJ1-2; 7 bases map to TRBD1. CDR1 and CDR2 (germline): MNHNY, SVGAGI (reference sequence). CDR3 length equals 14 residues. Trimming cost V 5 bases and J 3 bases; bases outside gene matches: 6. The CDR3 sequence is CASSDRDKDYGYTF. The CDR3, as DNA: TGTGCCAGCAGTGACAGGGATAAGGACTATGGCTACACCTTC.

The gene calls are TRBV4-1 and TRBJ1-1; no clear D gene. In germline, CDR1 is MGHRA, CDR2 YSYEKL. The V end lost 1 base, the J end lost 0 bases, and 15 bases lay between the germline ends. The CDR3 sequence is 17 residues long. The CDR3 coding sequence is TGCGCCAGCAGCCAAGGAGTCGGGAAGGCCATGAACACTGAAGCTTTCTTT. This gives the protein CASSQGVGKAMNTEAFF.

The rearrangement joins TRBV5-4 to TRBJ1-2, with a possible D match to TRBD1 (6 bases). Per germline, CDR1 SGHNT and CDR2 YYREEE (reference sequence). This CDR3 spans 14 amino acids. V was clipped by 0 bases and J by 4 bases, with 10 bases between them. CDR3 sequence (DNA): TGTGCCAGCAGCTTGGTGACAGGAATCTATGGCTACACCTTC. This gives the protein CASSLVTGIYGYTF.

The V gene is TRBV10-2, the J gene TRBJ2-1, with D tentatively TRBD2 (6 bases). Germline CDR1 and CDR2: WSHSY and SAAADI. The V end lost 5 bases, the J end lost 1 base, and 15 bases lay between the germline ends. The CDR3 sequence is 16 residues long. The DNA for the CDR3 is TGCGCCAGCAGTCACCGGGACTGGGCTTCCTACAATGAGCAGTTCTTC. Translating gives CASSHRDWASYNEQFF.

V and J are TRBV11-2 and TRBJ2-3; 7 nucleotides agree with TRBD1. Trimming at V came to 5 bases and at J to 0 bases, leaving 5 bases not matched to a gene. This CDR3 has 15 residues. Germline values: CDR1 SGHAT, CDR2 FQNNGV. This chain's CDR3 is CASSAGTESTDTQYF. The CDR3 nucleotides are TGTGCCAGCAGCGCCGGGACAGAGAGCACAGATACGCAGTATTTT.

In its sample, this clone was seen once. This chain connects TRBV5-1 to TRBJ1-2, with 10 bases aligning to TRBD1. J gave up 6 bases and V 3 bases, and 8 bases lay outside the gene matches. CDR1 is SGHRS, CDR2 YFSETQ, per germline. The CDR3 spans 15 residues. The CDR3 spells CASSYAPGTGDGYTF. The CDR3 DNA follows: TGCGCCAGCAGCTATGCCCCCGGGACAGGGGATGGCTACACCTTC.

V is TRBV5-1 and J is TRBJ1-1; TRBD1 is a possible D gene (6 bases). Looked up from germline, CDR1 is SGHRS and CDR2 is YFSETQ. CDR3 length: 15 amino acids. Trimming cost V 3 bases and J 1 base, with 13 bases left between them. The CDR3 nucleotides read TGCGCCAGCAGCTCGAGACCGACAGGGAACACTGAAGCTTTCTTT. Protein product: CASSSRPTGNTEAFF.

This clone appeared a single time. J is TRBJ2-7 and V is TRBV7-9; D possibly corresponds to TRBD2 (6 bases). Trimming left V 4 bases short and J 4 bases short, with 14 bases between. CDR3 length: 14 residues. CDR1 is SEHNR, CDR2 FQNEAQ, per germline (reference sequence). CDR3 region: CASSSPGLRYEQYF. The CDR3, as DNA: TGTGCCAGCAGCTCACCGGGACTGAGGTACGAGCAGTACTTC.

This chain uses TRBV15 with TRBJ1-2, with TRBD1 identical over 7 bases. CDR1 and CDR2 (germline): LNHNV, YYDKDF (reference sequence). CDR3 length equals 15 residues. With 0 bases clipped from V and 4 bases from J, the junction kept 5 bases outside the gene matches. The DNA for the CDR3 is TGTGCCACCAGCAGAGATGGAGGGGGCCTCTATGGCTACACCTTC. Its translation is CATSRDGGGLYGYTF.

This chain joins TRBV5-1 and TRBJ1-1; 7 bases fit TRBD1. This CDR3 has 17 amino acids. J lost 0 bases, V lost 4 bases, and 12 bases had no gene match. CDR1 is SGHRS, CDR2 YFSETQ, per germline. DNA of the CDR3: TGCGCCAGCAGCCAGGACAGGCGGCAACCCATGAACACTGAAGCTTTCTTT. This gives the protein CASSQDRRQPMNTEAFF.

Written as DNA, the CDR3 is TGCGCCAGCAGCGGGGGGGACACAGGAGGTCCTGGGGCCAACGTCCTGACTTTC. It is translated as CASSGGDTGGPGANVLTF. The chain employs TRBV5-1 and TRBJ2-6; possibly TRBD2 for D (7 bases). This CDR3 region has 18 residues. CDR1 SGHRS and CDR2 YFSETQ come from the germline V gene. Trimming stripped 4 bases from V and 2 bases from J, with 19 bases between.

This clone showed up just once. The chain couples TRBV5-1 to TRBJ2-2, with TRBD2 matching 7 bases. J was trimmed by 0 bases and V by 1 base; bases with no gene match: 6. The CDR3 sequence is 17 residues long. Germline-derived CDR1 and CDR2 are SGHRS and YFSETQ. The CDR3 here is CASSLIESGANTGELFF. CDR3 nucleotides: TGCGCCAGCAGCTTGATAGAGAGCGGGGCGAACACCGGGGAGCTGTTTTTT.

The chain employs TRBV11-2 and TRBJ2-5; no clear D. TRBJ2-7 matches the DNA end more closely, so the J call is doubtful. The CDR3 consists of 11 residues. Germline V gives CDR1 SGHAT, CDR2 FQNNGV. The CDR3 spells CASSANYEQYF. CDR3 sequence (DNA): TGTGCCAGCAGCGCAAACTACGAGCAGTACTTC.

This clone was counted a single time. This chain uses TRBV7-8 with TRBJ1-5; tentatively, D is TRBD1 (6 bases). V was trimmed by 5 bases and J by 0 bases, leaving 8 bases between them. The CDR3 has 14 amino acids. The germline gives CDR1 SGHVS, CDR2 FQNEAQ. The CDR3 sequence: CASSPGVSNQPQHF. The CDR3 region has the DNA TGTGCCAGCAGCCCAGGGGTTAGCAATCAGCCCCAGCATTTT.

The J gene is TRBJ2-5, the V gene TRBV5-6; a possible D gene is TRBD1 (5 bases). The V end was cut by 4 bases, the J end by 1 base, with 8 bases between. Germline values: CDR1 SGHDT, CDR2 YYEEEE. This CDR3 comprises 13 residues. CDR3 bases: TGTGCCAGCAGCGTGGACACCCAAGAGACCCAGTACTTC. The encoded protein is CASSVDTQETQYF.

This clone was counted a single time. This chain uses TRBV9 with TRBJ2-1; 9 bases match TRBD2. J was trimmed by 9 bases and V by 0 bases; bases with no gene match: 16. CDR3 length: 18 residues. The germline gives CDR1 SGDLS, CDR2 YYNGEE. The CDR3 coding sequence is TGTGCCAGCAGCGTAGAAGGGACTAGCAGCTTAGAGGGCCTTGAGCAGTTCTTC. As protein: CASSVEGTSSLEGLEQFF.

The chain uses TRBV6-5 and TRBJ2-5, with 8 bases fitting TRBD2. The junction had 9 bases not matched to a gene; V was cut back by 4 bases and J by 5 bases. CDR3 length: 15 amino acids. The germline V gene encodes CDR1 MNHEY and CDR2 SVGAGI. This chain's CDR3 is CASSSPGGPTETQYF. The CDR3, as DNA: TGTGCCAGCAGTTCGCCGGGGGGGCCGACGGAGACCCAGTACTTC.

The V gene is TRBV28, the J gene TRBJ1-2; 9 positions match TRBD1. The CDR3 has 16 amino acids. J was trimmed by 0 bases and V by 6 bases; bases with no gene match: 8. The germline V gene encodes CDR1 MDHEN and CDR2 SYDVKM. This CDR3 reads CASRFDRGTANYGYTF. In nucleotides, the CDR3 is TGTGCCAGCAGATTCGACAGGGGGACAGCTAACTATGGCTACACCTTC.

The CDR3 sequence is CASSPREVAGPNTGELFF. In nucleotides, the CDR3 is TGTGCCAGCAGCCCCCGGGAGGTAGCGGGACCAAACACCGGGGAGCTGTTTTTT. The chain is built from TRBV7-3 and TRBJ2-2, with 8 nucleotides matching TRBD2. The CDR3 loop spans 18 amino acids. V was clipped by 5 bases and J by 2 bases; unmatched bases: 13. Germline CDR1 is SGHTA and CDR2 is FQGTGA.

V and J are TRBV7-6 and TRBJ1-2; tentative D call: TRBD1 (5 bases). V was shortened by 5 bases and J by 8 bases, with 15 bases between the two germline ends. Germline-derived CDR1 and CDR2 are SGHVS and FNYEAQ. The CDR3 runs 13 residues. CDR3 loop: CASSRRQGGGYTF. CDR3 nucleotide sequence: TGTGCCAGCAGCCGCCGTCAGGGTGGAGGCTACACCTTC.

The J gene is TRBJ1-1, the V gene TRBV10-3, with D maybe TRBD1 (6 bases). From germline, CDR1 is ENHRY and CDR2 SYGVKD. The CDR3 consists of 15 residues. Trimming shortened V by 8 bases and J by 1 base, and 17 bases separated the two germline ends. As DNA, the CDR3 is TGTGCCATCTCGCAGGGGAGTGAGCGGAACACTGAAGCTTTCTTT. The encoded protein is CAISQGSERNTEAFF.

The chain's CDR3 is CASRGQGADTQYF. DNA of the CDR3: TGTGCCAGCAGAGGGCAGGGTGCAGATACGCAGTATTTT. The chain joins TRBV25-1 to TRBJ2-3; D may be TRBD1 (5 bases). Trimming pared 6 bases from V and 4 bases from J, leaving 11 bases between. Germline V lookup: CDR1 MGHDK, CDR2 SYGVNS. The CDR3 consists of 13 residues.

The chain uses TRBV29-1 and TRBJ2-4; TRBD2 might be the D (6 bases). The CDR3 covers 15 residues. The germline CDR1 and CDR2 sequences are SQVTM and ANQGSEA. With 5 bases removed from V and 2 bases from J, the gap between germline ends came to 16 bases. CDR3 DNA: TGCAGCGTTCTTCTGGAGGGGAAATCCAAAAACATTCAGTACTTC. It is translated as CSVLLEGKSKNIQYF.